What follows are 31 T cell receptor beta chains derived from one specimen sequenced in a study of blood T cell repertoires in COVID-19. Profiled with immunoSEQ multiplex PCR; TCRdb holds only in-frame clones, not every one. The profile shows roughly 350,000 clones, approximately 81% of them singletons. Sequencing was carried out using peripheral blood. These receptors were taken from a woman aged 18-35 years with acute or convalescent COVID-19.

The chain recombines TRBV2 with TRBJ2-7, with D possibly being TRBD2 (5 bases). V gave up 6 bases and J gave up 4 bases, with 10 bases separating them. Per the germline V gene, CDR1 is SNHLY and CDR2 is FYNNEI. The CDR3 consists of 12 residues. CDR3 protein: CASRGPGYEQYF. The CDR3 nucleotides are TGTGCCAGCAGGGGCCCGGGGTACGAGCAGTACTTC.

This clone was recorded a few times. The chain joins TRBV2 to TRBJ1-1; TRBD1 matches 9 bases. J lost 3 bases, V lost 6 bases, and 8 bases had no gene match. The V gene's germline CDR1 is SNHLY and CDR2 FYNNEI. The CDR3 length is 15 residues. The CDR3 region has the DNA TGTGCCAGCAGGGGAACAGGGGGCCTGGACACTGAAGCTTTCTTT. Its protein is CASRGTGGLDTEAFF.

The chain recombines TRBV5-1 with TRBJ1-1, with 7 nucleotides matching TRBD1. This CDR3 has 15 residues. After removal of 0 bases from V and 1 base from J, the junction contained 3 bases not matched to a gene. Per germline, CDR1 SGHRS and CDR2 YFSETQ. CDR3 amino acids: CASSLGGTANTEAFF. CDR3 DNA: TGCGCCAGCAGCTTGGGAGGGACAGCGAACACTGAAGCTTTCTTT.

This clone has only one observation. This chain joins TRBV9 and TRBJ1-6; possible D gene TRBD1, 5 bases. The ends were cut back, 0 bases at V and 7 bases at J, with 8 bases in the middle. CDR1 and CDR2 from the germline V gene are SGDLS and YYNGEE. The length of the CDR3 is 14 residues. The CDR3 loop reads CASSVEDTNSPLHF. DNA for the CDR3: TGTGCCAGCAGCGTAGAGGACACCAATTCACCCCTCCACTTT.

The rearrangement uses TRBV10-1 and TRBJ2-1, with 9 bases fitting TRBD2. With V trimmed by 5 bases and J by 0 bases, 8 bases remained unmatched. The CDR3 runs to 17 residues. Germline V CDR1 and CDR2: WNHNN, SYGVQD (reference sequence). CDR3 sequence reads: CASSLSGRESSYNEQFF. The CDR3 DNA sequence: TGCGCCAGCAGTCTTAGCGGGAGAGAAAGCTCCTACAATGAGCAGTTCTTC.

The chain recombines TRBV28 with TRBJ2-7; TRBD1 aligns across 7 bases. The CDR3 is 12 amino acids. The V gene end was trimmed by 5 bases and the J gene end by 7 bases; junction bases not matched to a gene: 5. CDR1 is MDHEN and CDR2 is SYDVKM in the germline V gene. The CDR3 DNA is TGTGCCAGCAGTGGGACAGTTTGGGAGCAGTACTTC. It yields the protein CASSGTVWEQYF.

This chain uses TRBV28 with TRBJ2-7, with TRBD1 matching over 8 bases. J gave up 5 bases and V 4 bases, and 13 bases lay outside the gene matches. CDR3 length: 16 residues. Per germline, CDR1 MDHEN and CDR2 SYDVKM. The CDR3 region has the DNA TGTGCCAGCAGTTCTCCCGTGACAGGGGACCTGCACGAGCAGTACTTC. Amino acids: CASSSPVTGDLHEQYF.

The V and J genes are TRBV7-2 and TRBJ1-2; D is undetermined. In germline, CDR1 is SGHTA, CDR2 FQGNSA. The CDR3 is made up of 14 amino acids. Trimming took 1 base from V and 8 from J, leaving 14 bases between them. CDR3 protein: CASSLGNWEKGYTF. DNA for the CDR3: TGTGCCAGCAGCTTAGGTAACTGGGAGAAAGGCTACACCTTC. Variable domain in full (rest from reference TRBV7-2 and TRBJ1-2): GAGVSQSPSNKVTEKGKDVELRCDPISGHTALYWYRQSLGQGLEFLIYFQGNSAPDKSGLPSDRFSAERTGGSVSTLTIQRTQQEDSAVYLCASSLGNWEKGYTFGSGTRLTVV.

The CDR3 protein is CASSLSNSPLHF. In DNA, the CDR3 is TGTGCCAGCAGCTTGAGTAATTCACCCCTCCACTTT. The chain couples TRBV7-6 to TRBJ1-6, with unresolved D. V dropped 3 bases and J dropped 6 bases, with 3 bases sitting between them. Germline V gives CDR1 SGHVS, CDR2 FNYEAQ. The length of the CDR3 is 12 residues.

This clone appeared once. The J gene is TRBJ2-4, the V gene TRBV30; 10 bases agree with TRBD2. The CDR3 covers 17 residues. CDR1 is GTSNPN, CDR2 SVGIG, per germline (reference sequence). J was trimmed by 2 bases and V by 4 bases; bases with no gene match: 11. The CDR3 protein is CAWTLGRTSGSKNIQYF. CDR3 DNA sequence: TGTGCCTGGACCCTCGGGAGGACTAGCGGATCCAAAAACATTCAGTACTTC.

Points on this clone: This specimen includes other DNA sequences encoding the same CDR3. The gene calls are TRBV5-1 and TRBJ2-1; 9 bases line up with TRBD1. In germline, CDR1 is SGHRS, CDR2 YFSETQ. CDR3 length equals 15 residues. V gave up 3 bases and J gave up 1 base; unmatched junction bases: 2. CDR3 residues: CASSSGQGSYNEQFF. CDR3 bases: TGCGCCAGCAGCTCGGGACAGGGTTCCTACAATGAGCAGTTCTTC.

The V gene is TRBV6-1, the J gene TRBJ2-7; no firm D call. Germline V gene sequence: CDR1 MNHNS, CDR2 SASEGT. The CDR3 has 11 amino acids. Trimming cost V 0 bases and J 6 bases, with 3 bases left between them. CDR3 region: CASSEAGEQYF. CDR3 bases: TGTGCCAGCAGTGAAGCCGGCGAGCAGTACTTC.

The rearrangement joins TRBV2 to TRBJ1-5; D is unresolved. CDR1 is SNHLY and CDR2 is FYNNEI in the germline V gene. The CDR3 has 14 residues. V lost 4 bases to trimming and J lost 4 bases, with 11 bases between them. CDR3 region: CASSVGYTNQPQHF. The CDR3 DNA reads TGTGCCAGCAGTGTCGGGTATACAAATCAGCCCCAGCATTTT.

This chain uses TRBV29-1 with TRBJ2-7; D may be TRBD2 (5 bases). Germline V lookup: CDR1 SQVTM, CDR2 ANQGSEA. V lost 0 bases and J 11 bases, leaving 11 bases between the germline ends. The CDR3 is 11 residues long. Here the CDR3 DNA reads TGCAGCGTTGAAGATGGAGGAGGCGAGTACTTC. Its protein is CSVEDGGGEYF.

The chain links TRBV18 to TRBJ2-7; TRBD2 might be the D (5 bases). This CDR3 spans 13 amino acids. Trimming took off 0 bases at V and 7 bases at J, with 10 bases between the two ends. Germline V gene lookup returns CDR1 KGHSH and CDR2 LQKENI. CDR3 sequence (DNA): TGTGCCAGCTCACCACCGGAGGTGGGGGAGCAGTACTTC. The encoded protein is CASSPPEVGEQYF.

CDR3 amino acids: CGGGGGTNEKLFF. The CDR3 DNA reads TGTGGGGGGGGCGGCGGAACTAATGAAAAACTGTTTTTT. The J gene is TRBJ1-4, the V gene TRBV30; maybe TRBD1 (6 bases). There are 13 residues in the CDR3. CDR1 is GTSNPN and CDR2 is SVGIG in the germline V gene (reference sequence).

With regard to this clone: A read error may explain this, as a much larger clone is one base away. The chain employs TRBV6-5 and TRBJ1-3; no reliable D call. The CDR3 has 13 residues. The germline V gene encodes CDR1 MNHEY and CDR2 SVGAGI. V was pared by 8 bases and J by 0 bases, with 8 bases between. The CDR3 region has the DNA TGTGCCAGCGGGGAGGGCTCTGGAAACACCATATATTTT. Translating it yields CASGEGSGNTIYF.

The chain employs TRBV27 and TRBJ2-3; tentative D call: TRBD2 (5 bases). The length of the CDR3 is 14 residues. V gave up 8 bases and J gave up 5 bases, with 17 bases separating them. Germline CDR1 is MNHEY and CDR2 is SMNVEV (reference sequence). CDR3 in amino acids: CASSLGGFGDTQYF. CDR3 DNA sequence: TGTGCCAGCTCCCTAGGAGGTTTTGGAGATACGCAGTATTTT.

V gene TRBV30 combines with J gene TRBJ1-6, with D possibly matching TRBD1 (6 bases). This CDR3 comprises 15 residues. The V end was cut by 5 bases, the J end by 12 bases, with 23 bases between. Germline assignment: CDR1 GTSNPN and CDR2 SVGIG (reference sequence). CDR3 sequence: CAWDDSGQNPLPLHF. The CDR3 bases are TGTGCCTGGGATGACTCAGGACAGAACCCCTTACCCCTCCACTTT.

The V and J genes are TRBV2 and TRBJ2-7; 11 bases align to TRBD1. V lost 4 bases to trimming and J lost 6 bases; unmatched junction nucleotides: 5. This CDR3 comprises 14 residues. The germline V gene has CDR1 SNHLY and CDR2 FYNNEI. CDR3 bases: TGTGCCAGCAGTGGACGGACAGGGGGCTCCGAGCAGTACTTC. It yields the protein CASSGRTGGSEQYF.

The chain recombines TRBV2 with TRBJ1-1, with D perhaps matching TRBD1 (5 bases). The CDR3 sequence is 9 residues long. From germline, CDR1 is SNHLY and CDR2 FYNNEI. In nucleotides, the CDR3 is TGTGTCGGGGGTAATGAAGCTTTCTTT. This translates into CVGGNEAFF.

This clone was seen just once. The chain uses TRBV3-1 (or the pseudogene TRBV3-2) and TRBJ2-1; a weak D match, TRBD2 (6 bases). The V end was cut by 1 base, the J end by 8 bases, with 6 bases between. The V gene's germline CDR1 is LGHDT and CDR2 YNNKEL (reference sequence). The CDR3 extends over 12 amino acids. In DNA form, the CDR3 reads TGTGCCAGCAGCCAAGGGGGGGATGAGCAGTTCTTC. Translated, it gives CASSQGGDEQFF.

V gene TRBV5-5 combines with J gene TRBJ2-1; 12 bases align to TRBD1. This CDR3 region has 14 residues. V gave up 2 bases and J gave up 9 bases; unmatched junction bases: 3. Per germline, CDR1 SGHKS and CDR2 YYEKEE (reference sequence). The CDR3, as DNA: TGTGCCAGCAGCTTAGGGACAGGGGGCGGTGAGCAGTTCTTC. Translation: CASSLGTGGGEQFF.

This sequence joins TRBV24-1 and TRBJ2-2; the match to TRBD2 covers 10 bases. Trimming removed 5 bases from V and 5 bases from J; junction bases left unmatched: 7. The germline V gene has CDR1 KGHDR and CDR2 SFDVKD. The CDR3 covers 16 residues. The CDR3 loop reads CATSAAGGYATGELFF. CDR3 bases: TGTGCCACCAGTGCAGCGGGAGGGTACGCTACCGGGGAGCTGTTTTTT.

This clone was seen only once. The chain uses TRBV3-1 (or the pseudogene TRBV3-2) and TRBJ1-1; D is possibly TRBD1 (5 bases). The CDR3 totals 13 residues. Germline V gene data show CDR1 as LGHDT and CDR2 as YNNKEL (reference sequence). V was trimmed by 3 bases and J by 2 bases, leaving 7 bases between them. CDR3 sequence (DNA): TGTGCCAGCAGCCACAGGGTTAACACTGAAGCTTTCTTT. It yields the protein CASSHRVNTEAFF.

V usage is TRBV20-1 and J usage is TRBJ1-1; 8 nucleotides align to TRBD1. CDR1 is DFQATT and CDR2 is SNEGSKA in the germline V gene (reference sequence). Unmatched junction bases numbered 8, after V lost 3 bases and J lost 5 bases. The CDR3 length is 14 residues. The CDR3 reads CSASSTGVETEAFF. The CDR3 nucleotides are TGCAGTGCTAGTTCGACAGGGGTGGAAACTGAAGCTTTCTTT.

The chain recombines TRBV6-5 with TRBJ1-1, with a tentative D call TRBD1 (5 bases). Trimming took 7 bases from V and 1 from J, leaving 16 bases between them. Looked up from germline, CDR1 is MNHEY and CDR2 is SVGAGI. This CDR3 is built from 15 residues. CDR3 sequence: CASTWGRKGNTEAFF. CDR3 DNA: TGTGCCAGCACCTGGGGCCGGAAGGGGAACACTGAAGCTTTCTTT.

The chain joins TRBV19 to TRBJ1-2, with 9 bases identical to TRBD1. This CDR3 has 14 residues. Germline V gives CDR1 LNHDA, CDR2 SQIVND (reference sequence). J was trimmed by 4 bases and V by 3 bases; bases with no gene match: 3. CDR3 in amino acids: CASSMGQGIYGYTF. The CDR3 DNA is TGTGCCAGTAGTATGGGACAGGGTATCTATGGCTACACCTTC.

V usage is TRBV7-3 and J usage is TRBJ1-2; 10 positions agree with TRBD1. This CDR3 spans 14 amino acids. The V and J ends lost 4 bases and 8 bases, in that order; junction bases with no gene match: 7. Germline assignment: CDR1 SGHTA and CDR2 FQGTGA. In DNA, the CDR3 is TGTGCCAGCAGCTCCGACAGGGGGCAAGGGGGCTACACCTTC. Translation: CASSSDRGQGGYTF.

This sequence joins TRBV6-5 and TRBJ2-1, with D possibly matching TRBD2 (6 bases). CDR1 and CDR2 (germline): MNHEY, SVGAGI. V was trimmed by 0 bases and J by 2 bases, leaving 11 bases between them. The CDR3 contains 16 residues. The CDR3 spells CASSYSAAGTYNEQFF. CDR3 DNA: TGTGCCAGCAGTTACTCGGCAGCGGGCACCTACAATGAGCAGTTCTTC.

The chain recombines TRBV7-2 with TRBJ1-3, with a tentative D call TRBD1 (5 bases). Germline V gene lookup returns CDR1 SGHTA and CDR2 FQGNSA. CDR3 length: 16 amino acids. Trimming pared 2 bases from V and 0 bases from J, leaving 11 bases between. The CDR3 is CASSLFWGSSGNTIYF. The CDR3 DNA reads TGTGCCAGCAGCTTATTCTGGGGCAGCTCTGGAAACACCATATATTTT.